A selection of T cell receptor beta chains follows, all from one sample in a study of beta chain features in type 1 diabetes. Sequenced by immunoSEQ multiplex PCR; TCRdb stores in-frame clones only, minus some. The table includes more than 150,000 clones, around an eighth detected once. Sequencing was done on a sample of central memory CD4+ T cells from blood. These receptors were collected from a woman aged 18 to 35 in good health. The CDR3 runs from the conserved cysteine through the conserved F or W. Fields, in order: clone size, J gene, D gene, V gene, CDR3 protein, CDR3 DNA. A D gene is named only where the DNA matches it firmly. Size values are once, few and many counts, or a class for expanded clones, and some rows have none.

>-|TRBJ2-7|-|TRBV7-9
CASSAHGQTYEQYF
TGTGCCAGCAGCGCTCACGGACAGACCTACGAGCAGTACTTC
>few|TRBJ2-2|TRBD2|TRBV30
CAFPAASGSGELFF
TGTGCCTTCCCGGCGGCTAGCGGGTCCGGGGAGCTGTTTTTT
>-|TRBJ2-5|-|TRBV11-2
CASGSREAQYF
TGTGCCAGCGGATCAAGAGAGGCCCAGTACTTC
>few|TRBJ1-1|TRBD1|TRBV6-5
CASGLRRGLNTEAFF
TGTGCCAGCGGACTTCGCAGGGGGTTGAACACTGAAGCTTTCTTT
>few|TRBJ2-3|-|TRBV28
CASSYPGSTDTQYF
TGTGCCAGCAGTTACCCGGGTAGCACAGATACGCAGTATTTT
>many|TRBJ2-3|-|TRBV7-9
CASSIQGPTDTQYF
TGTGCCAGCAGCATACAGGGACCCACAGATACGCAGTATTTT
>-|TRBJ1-2|-|TRBV11-2
CASSPTGPGWGYTF
TGTGCCAGCAGCCCCACCGGCCCAGGATGGGGCTACACCTTC
>-|TRBJ2-1|-|TRBV5-4
CASSLGGAGSLYNEQFF
TGTGCCAGCAGCTTGGGGGGTGCGGGGAGCCTATACAATGAGCAGTTCTTC
>-|TRBJ2-1|TRBD2|TRBV5-1
CASSLALAGGGHEQFF
TGCGCCAGCAGCTTGGCACTAGCGGGAGGAGGCCATGAGCAGTTCTTC
>-|TRBJ1-3|TRBD1|TRBV4-2
CASSQDRWDRSSGNTIYF
TGTGCCAGCAGCCAAGATAGGTGGGACAGGAGCTCTGGAAACACCATATATTTT
>few|TRBJ2-1|TRBD2|TRBV4-1
CASSQVPGRGSYNEQFF
TGCGCCAGCAGCCAAGTGCCCGGGAGGGGGTCCTACAATGAGCAGTTCTTC
>-|TRBJ1-4|-|TRBV27
CASSPGPGREKLFF
TGTGCCAGCAGCCCTGGGCCAGGGCGGGAAAAACTGTTTTTT
>-|TRBJ1-4|-|TRBV4-1
CASSQDRGTGNEKLFF
TGCGCCAGCAGCCAAGATAGAGGAACCGGTAATGAAAAACTGTTTTTT
>few|TRBJ2-1|-|TRBV9
CASSVAPLDNEQFF
TGTGCCAGCAGCGTAGCTCCGTTAGACAATGAGCAGTTCTTC
>few|TRBJ1-4|-|TRBV19
CASRHGGNEKLFF
TGTGCCAGTAGACATGGGGGCAATGAAAAACTGTTTTTT
>-|TRBJ1-2|-|TRBV7-9
CASSLAAARDGYTF
TGTGCCAGCAGCTTAGCGGCGGCCCGCGATGGCTACACCTTC
>-|TRBJ2-7|TRBD2|TRBV15
CATSLRSGSRNEQYF
TGTGCCACCAGTTTAAGGAGCGGGAGTAGGAACGAGCAGTACTTC
>few|TRBJ2-3|-|TRBV2
CAGGLITDTQYF
TGTGCCGGCGGACTTATCACAGATACGCAGTATTTT
>-|TRBJ1-5|TRBD1|TRBV7-2
CASRPGQDNQPQHF
TGTGCCAGCAGACCGGGACAGGACAATCAGCCCCAGCATTTT
>-|TRBJ2-1|TRBD2|TRBV5-1
CASSLVIAGVEQFF
TGCGCCAGCAGCTTGGTTATAGCGGGAGTTGAGCAGTTCTTC
>-|TRBJ2-6|TRBD2|TRBV18
CASSPSGGLSGANVLTF
TGTGCCAGCTCCCCCTCGGGAGGTCTCTCTGGGGCCAACGTCCTGACTTTC
>-|TRBJ2-2|TRBD2|TRBV4-3
CASSPQMKMGLAGVVGELFF
TGCGCCAGCAGCCCGCAAATGAAAATGGGACTAGCGGGAGTGGTCGGGGAGCTGTTTTTT
>few|TRBJ2-7|-|TRBV7-6
CASSLGEAAIYEQYF
TGTGCCAGCAGCTTAGGTGAGGCCGCCATCTACGAGCAGTACTTC
>-|TRBJ2-1|-|TRBV9
CASSLSSSSYNEQFF
TGTGCCAGCAGCTTGTCTAGCAGCTCCTACAATGAGCAGTTCTTC
>few|TRBJ1-4|-|TRBV30
CAWSVLREKLFF
TGTGCCTGGAGTGTATTGAGGGAAAAACTGTTTTTT
>few|TRBJ1-5|TRBD1|TRBV4-2
CASSRDRYSNQPQHF
TGTGCCAGCAGCCGGGACAGGTATAGCAATCAGCCCCAGCATTTT
>few|TRBJ2-2|-|TRBV29-1
CSLKLGSAGELFF
TGCAGCCTAAAACTAGGGTCGGCCGGGGAGCTGTTTTTT
>-|TRBJ2-7|-|TRBV30
CAWSVLYEQYF
TGTGCCTGGAGTGTACTCTACGAGCAGTACTTC
>few|TRBJ2-1|TRBD1|TRBV7-3
CASSKERGLNEQFF
TGTGCCAGCAGTAAAGAAAGGGGGCTGAATGAGCAGTTCTTC
>-|TRBJ2-7|-|TRBV15
CATSRDLRRGAEQYF
TGTGCCACCAGCAGAGATCTTCGTCGGGGGGCCGAGCAGTACTTC
>few|TRBJ2-6|-|TRBV4-1
CASSPSESRSGANVLTF
TGCGCCAGCAGCCCCTCTGAGAGCCGATCTGGGGCCAACGTCCTGACTTTC
>few|TRBJ2-7|TRBD2|TRBV7-2
CASSTGLAGVNEQYF
TGTGCCAGCAGCACCGGACTAGCGGGAGTAAACGAGCAGTACTTC
>-|TRBJ1-5|-|TRBV28
CASRGWTGNQPQHF
TGTGCCAGCAGGGGTTGGACAGGCAATCAGCCCCAGCATTTT
>few|TRBJ2-5|TRBD2|TRBV7-8
CASSFVPASGAQETQYF
TGTGCCAGCAGCTTTGTGCCGGCCAGCGGGGCACAAGAGACCCAGTACTTC
>few|TRBJ1-5|TRBD1|TRBV7-2
CASSLAGGSGNQPQHF
TGTGCCAGCAGCTTAGCAGGGGGCTCGGGCAATCAGCCCCAGCATTTT
>-|TRBJ2-4|-|TRBV7-2
CASSPRRGLENIQYF
TGTGCCAGCAGCCCCCGTCGGGGGTTAGAGAACATTCAGTACTTC
>-|TRBJ2-1|TRBD2|TRBV19
CASNSVAGGGNEQFF
TGTGCCAGTAACTCCGTAGCGGGAGGAGGCAATGAGCAGTTCTTC
>-|TRBJ2-4|TRBD2|TRBV5-1
CASSPRTSGRTDIQYF
TGCGCCAGCAGCCCACGGACTAGCGGGAGAACCGACATTCAGTACTTC
>-|TRBJ1-1|TRBD1|TRBV28
CASSQGVDTEAFF
TGTGCCAGCAGCCAGGGGGTTGACACTGAAGCTTTCTTT
>few|TRBJ2-3|-|TRBV11-2
CASSSPSAGLSDTQYF
TGTGCCAGCAGCTCCCCCTCCGCGGGATTGTCAGATACGCAGTATTTT
>-|TRBJ2-1|-|TRBV9
CASSVDDRYYNEQFF
TGTGCCAGCAGCGTGGACGACAGGTATTACAATGAGCAGTTCTTC
>few|TRBJ2-7|-|TRBV29-1
CSVEAASYEQYF
TGCAGCGTTGAGGCGGCCTCCTACGAGCAGTACTTC
>-|TRBJ2-1|-|TRBV6-4
CASSWTAGPYNEQFF
TGTGCCAGCAGTTGGACGGCGGGGCCCTACAATGAGCAGTTCTTC
>-|TRBJ2-4|TRBD1|TRBV14
CASSQNRQGDIQYF
TGTGCCAGCAGCCAGAATCGACAGGGGGACATTCAGTACTTC
>few|TRBJ1-4|-|TRBV30
CAWSEGANEKLFF
TGTGCCTGGAGTGAGGGGGCTAATGAAAAACTGTTTTTT
>few|TRBJ2-1|TRBD1|TRBV29-1
CSVVSWTGDEEQFF
TGCAGCGTTGTGTCCTGGACAGGGGATGAAGAGCAGTTCTTC
>-|TRBJ2-5|TRBD2|TRBV2
CASSEAGQRGGTQYF
TGTGCCAGCAGTGAAGCAGGGCAGCGCGGGGGGACCCAGTACTTC
>-|TRBJ1-5|-|TRBV9
CASSVGSLSNQPQHF
TGTGCCAGCAGCGTTGGTAGCCTTAGCAATCAGCCCCAGCATTTT
>few|TRBJ1-5|-|TRBV2
CASRADGNQPQHF
TGTGCCAGCAGAGCGGACGGCAATCAGCCCCAGCATTTT
>-|TRBJ1-4|-|TRBV28
CASSLGHAEKLFF
TGTGCCAGCAGCCTCGGACATGCTGAAAAACTGTTTTTT
>few|TRBJ2-7|-|TRBV25-1
CASSEAGTTGEQYF
TGTGCCAGCAGTGAAGCGGGGACGACCGGCGAGCAGTACTTC
>few|TRBJ2-1|TRBD2|TRBV9
CASSGTSGLAGGRGGEQFF
TGTGCCAGCAGCGGAACATCGGGACTAGCGGGAGGGCGAGGGGGGGAGCAGTTCTTC
>few|TRBJ1-2|TRBD1|TRBV29-1
CSVNRDRNYGYTF
TGCAGCGTGAACCGGGACAGGAACTATGGCTACACCTTC
>few|TRBJ2-7|TRBD2|TRBV5-1
CASSLGAGGYYEQYF
TGCGCCAGCAGCTTGGGGGCGGGGGGCTACTACGAGCAGTACTTC
>few|TRBJ2-7|TRBD1|TRBV5-1
CASSFFQQGAGGEQYF
TGCGCCAGCAGCTTCTTCCAACAGGGGGCAGGAGGAGAGCAGTACTTC